Shown below are 3 T cell receptor beta chains from a single sample sequenced in a study of shared clonotypes between healthy human individuals. CD45RO-negative, CCR7-positively selected cells formed the naive CD8 fraction, excluding terminally differentiated effector memory CD45RA+ cells. Some clones are missing from TCRdb's copy, which holds only in-frame ones; the method was immunoSEQ multiplex PCR. The sample lists hundreds of thousands of clones; 95% to 98% were seen once. The sample taken for sequencing was naive CD8+ T cells sorted from blood. All receptors derive from a man under 40 in good health.

The chain carries TRBV4-3 and TRBJ1-2, with 8 bases that match TRBD1. V lost 5 bases, J lost 1 base, and 9 bases stayed unmatched. CDR3 size: 16 residues. Germline CDR1 reads LGHNA; CDR2 reads YSLEER. In nucleotides, the CDR3 is TGCGCCAGCAGCGAAGCGGGACAGGCTAGTAACTATGGCTACACCTTC. Protein product: CASSEAGQASNYGYTF.

The rearrangement joins TRBV4-1 to TRBJ2-7; 7 bases align to TRBD1. The CDR3 is 14 residues long. V dropped 2 bases and J dropped 2; count of bases not matched to a gene: 3. CDR1 is MGHRA and CDR2 is YSYEKL in the germline V gene. The CDR3 sequence is CASSQSGGAYEQYF. CDR3 DNA: TGCGCCAGCAGCCAATCAGGGGGAGCCTACGAGCAGTACTTC.

The chain employs TRBV27 and TRBJ2-7; D may correspond to TRBD1 or TRBD2 (5 bases each). The CDR3 length is 14 residues. Trimming removed 3 bases at V and 2 bases at J, with 11 bases between. CDR1 is MNHEY and CDR2 is SMNVEV in the germline V gene (reference sequence). Here the CDR3 DNA reads TGTGCCAGCAGTTTTTCCGGGGCCACCTACGAGCAGTACTTC. It is translated as CASSFSGATYEQYF.